This T cell receptor beta chain is drawn from a study of T cells in Graves' hyperthyroidism and ophthalmopathy. Study as a whole: Peripheral blood was acquired at first diagnosis, ahead of any therapy whatsoever.

RNA transcripts provided the source from which TCR beta CDR3 regions were amplified. In the first-round RT-PCR of the TCR CDR3, the HTBI primer set was used. TCRdb re-called the multiplex PCR reads through MiXCR, storing one row per CDR3 protein. The data show about 480,000 distinct CDR3 sequences, under 15% seen once. This clonotype was detected only a few times. The antigen remains undetermined. The study defined stable Graves' hyperthyroidism as no ophthalmopathy progression within 18 months. Uncontrolled infections, other autoimmune diseases, pregnancy or lactation led to exclusion of patients. Points from the study as a whole: In the blood, most expanded thyroid clonotypes above 0.001 appeared as well.

This clonotype was obtained from a woman aged 18-29 years with Graves' hyperthyroidism. The material sequenced was blood.

Here the CDR3 DNA reads TGTGCCACCAGCAGAGATCTAGGGGGCAATCAGCCCCAGCATTTT. Translation: CATSRDLGGNQPQHF. The V call is TRBV15, the J call TRBJ1-5; TRBD1 is a possible D gene (5 bases). The V gene lost 0 bases and the J gene lost 2 bases, with 8 bases spanning the gap. Germline CDR1 LNHNV, CDR2 YYDKDF (reference sequence). The CDR3 sequence is 15 residues long.